This TCR beta chain was recovered during a study of blood T cell repertoires in COVID-19. Study information: COVID-19 samples, acute and convalescent, were from the United States, Italy and Spain. PBMCs, B-cell-depleted T cells, or T cells provided the cDNA or gDNA that made up the material.

The V and J ends lost 4 bases and 3 bases, in that order; junction bases with no gene match: 6. The germline V gene encodes CDR1 SGHRS and CDR2 YFSETQ. CDR3 size: 15 residues. In the study's own analysis: Nucleated cell counts were estimated from reference gene primer amplification. TCRdb keeps only in-frame clones here, not all; method: immunoSEQ multiplex PCR. V and J calls plus clone size are reproduced from that table; the DNA served to infer D and trimming. The profile shows approximately 180,000 clones, 70% to 90% of them singletons. This chain links TRBV5-1 with TRBJ2-5; 10 bases are shared with TRBD1. The sequence came from a man aged 55-75 years with active or convalescent COVID-19. The sequencing sample was made of peripheral blood. CDR3 sequence: CASSAYGTGEETQYF. The CDR3 DNA reads TGCGCCAGCAGCGCGTACGGGACAGGGGAAGAGACCCAGTACTTC.